This TCR beta chain was captured by sequencing in a study of shared clonotypes between healthy human individuals. A remark on this clone: Its antigen remains unknown.

The study's findings and limits: In contrast to clonotypes shared by all four donors, non-shared clonotypes had lower generation probabilities.

Terminally differentiated effector memory CD45RA+ cells were left out of the naive CD8 fraction, which was CD45RO-negative and positively selected for CCR7. Everyone who donated was a Caucasian adult who lived in Nashville, Tennessee. The CDR3 runs 22 residues. The assay was immunoSEQ multiplex PCR, and TCRdb's table has in-frame clones only and misses some. Among roughly 890,000 clones listed, roughly 92% were seen once. The sample taken for sequencing was naive CD8+ T cells sorted from blood. The clonotype originates from a man between 25 and 39 years old in good health. The chain links TRBV7-5 to TRBJ1-2. TRBV7-5 is termed a pseudogene. CDR3 in amino acids: CVRSSDSPRGAHRGLPPYGYTF. The CDR3 bases are TGTGTCAGAAGCTCCGACTCCCCTAGAGGGGCCCACCGCGGCCTACCCCCCTATGGCTACACCTTC.